The entry below gives a single T cell receptor beta chain sequence along with its context. This PCR relied on a set of 60 Vbeta primers and 13 Jbeta primers. Libraries were prepared by immunoSEQ multiplex PCR; TCRdb keeps only in-frame clonotypes and omits some of them. The sample includes about 130,000 clones, roughly four fifths of them seen just once. The entry originates in a study of cytomegalovirus exposure and HLA in healthy donors. CDR1 is WNHNN, CDR2 SYGVQD, per germline (reference sequence). Trimming stripped 11 bases from V and 4 bases from J, with 17 bases between. The CDR3 sequence is 14 residues long.

The receptor comes from a male donor in good health and CMV-seropositive. The sample comprised PBMCs. V is TRBV10-1 and J is TRBJ2-2, with D perhaps matching TRBD1 (6 bases). For the CDR3, the DNA is TGCGCCCCGGGACACCCAAGCCCCACCGGGGAGCTGTTTTTT. Amino acid sequence: CAPGHPSPTGELFF.